The entry that follows covers one TCR beta chain sequence. Its antigen remains unknown. The germline V gene encodes CDR1 SGDLS and CDR2 YYNGEE. The CDR3 is made up of 14 amino acids. Trimming removed 4 bases from V and 8 bases from J; junction bases left unmatched: 10. The data stem from a study of cytotoxic CD8 clonotypes in ibrutinib-treated CLL. Study-level results: Public clonotypes, rarely seen, contracted or held steady on treatment. A rise in clonality was seen at ibrutinib response, and a fall back toward baseline was seen at progression. Collection times varied between progressing and sustained-remission patients.

Libraries were prepared by immunoSEQ multiplex PCR; TCRdb keeps only in-frame clonotypes and omits some of them. The data hold about 140,000 clones, with 60% to 85% observed a single time. This chain joins TRBV9 and TRBJ1-2, with TRBD1 matching over 8 bases. This clonotype was obtained from a human donor with chronic lymphocytic leukemia. The input for sequencing was PBMCs, taken after 12 months of ibrutinib treatment. Here the CDR3 DNA reads TGTGCCAGCAGCCCATCCGGGACAGGAAGGGGCTACACCTTC. It specifies CASSPSGTGRGYTF.